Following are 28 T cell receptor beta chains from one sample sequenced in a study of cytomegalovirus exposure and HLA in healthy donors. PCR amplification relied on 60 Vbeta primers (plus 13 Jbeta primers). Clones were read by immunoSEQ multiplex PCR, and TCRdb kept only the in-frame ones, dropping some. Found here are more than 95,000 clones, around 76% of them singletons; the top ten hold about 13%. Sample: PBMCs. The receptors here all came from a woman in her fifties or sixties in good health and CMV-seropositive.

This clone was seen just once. CDR3 amino acids: CASSMSGSSYEQYF. In nucleotides, the CDR3 is TGTGCCAGTAGTATGAGCGGGAGCTCCTACGAGCAGTACTTC. The chain is built from TRBV19 and TRBJ2-5, with 8 bases that match TRBD2. Matching the DNA end better, TRBJ2-7 makes the J call doubtful. In germline, CDR1 is LNHDA, CDR2 SQIVND (reference sequence). The CDR3 spans 14 residues.

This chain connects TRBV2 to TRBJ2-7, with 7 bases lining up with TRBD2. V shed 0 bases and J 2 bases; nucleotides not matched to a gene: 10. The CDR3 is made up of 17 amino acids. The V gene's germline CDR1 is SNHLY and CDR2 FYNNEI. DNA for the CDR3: TGTGCCAGCAGTGAAGCGCTTAATCCAGCGGGGACCTACGAGCAGTACTTC. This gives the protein CASSEALNPAGTYEQYF.

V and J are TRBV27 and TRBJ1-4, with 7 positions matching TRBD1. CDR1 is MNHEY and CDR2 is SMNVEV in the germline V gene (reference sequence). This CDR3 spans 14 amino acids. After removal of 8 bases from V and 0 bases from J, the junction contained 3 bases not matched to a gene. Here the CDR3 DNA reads TGTGCCAGCGGACAGGACGCAACTAATGAAAAACTGTTTTTT. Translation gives CASGQDATNEKLFF.

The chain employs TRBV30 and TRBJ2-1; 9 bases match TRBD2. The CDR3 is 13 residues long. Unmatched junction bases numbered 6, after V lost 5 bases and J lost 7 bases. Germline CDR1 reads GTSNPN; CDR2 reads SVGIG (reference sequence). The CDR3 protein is CAWDPSGENEQFF. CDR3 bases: TGTGCCTGGGACCCTAGCGGGGAAAATGAGCAGTTCTTC. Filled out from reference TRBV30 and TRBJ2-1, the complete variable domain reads SQTIHQWPATLVQPVGSPLSLECTVEGTSNPNLYWYRQAAGRGLQLLFYSVGIGQISSEVPQNLSASRPQDRQFILSSKKLLLSDSGFYLCAWDPSGENEQFFGPGTRLTVL.

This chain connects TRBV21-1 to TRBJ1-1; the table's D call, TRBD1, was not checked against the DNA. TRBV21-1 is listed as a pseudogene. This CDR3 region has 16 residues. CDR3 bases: TGTGCCAGCCTGCAGCCGGGACAGGGAGGTCACACTGAAGCTTTCTTT. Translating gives CASLQPGQGGHTEAFF.

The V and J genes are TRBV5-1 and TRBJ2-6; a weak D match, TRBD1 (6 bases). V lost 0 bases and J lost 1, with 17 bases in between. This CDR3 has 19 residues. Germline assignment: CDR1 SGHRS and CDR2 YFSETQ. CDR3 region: CASSLVAGTSYSGANVLTF. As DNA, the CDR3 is TGCGCCAGCAGCTTGGTTGCTGGGACAAGCTATTCTGGGGCCAACGTCCTGACTTTC.

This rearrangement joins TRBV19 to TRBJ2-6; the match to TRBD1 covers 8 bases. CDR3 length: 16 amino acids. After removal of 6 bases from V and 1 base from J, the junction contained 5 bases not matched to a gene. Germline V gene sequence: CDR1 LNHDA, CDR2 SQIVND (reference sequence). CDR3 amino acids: CASRSWTGSGANVLTF. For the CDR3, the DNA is TGTGCCAGTAGATCTTGGACAGGGTCTGGGGCCAACGTCCTGACTTTC.

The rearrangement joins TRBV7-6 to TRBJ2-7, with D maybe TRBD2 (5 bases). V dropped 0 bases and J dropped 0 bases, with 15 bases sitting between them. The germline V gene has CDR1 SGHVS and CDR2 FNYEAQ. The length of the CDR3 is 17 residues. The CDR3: CASSLALRGPLSYEQYF. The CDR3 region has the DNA TGTGCCAGCAGCTTAGCGCTTAGAGGGCCGCTCTCCTACGAGCAGTACTTC.

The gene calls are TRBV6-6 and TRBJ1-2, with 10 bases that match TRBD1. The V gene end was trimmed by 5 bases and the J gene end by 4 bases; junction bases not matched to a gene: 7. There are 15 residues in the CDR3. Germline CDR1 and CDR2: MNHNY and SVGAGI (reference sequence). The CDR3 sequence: CASSRPGTGAYGYTF. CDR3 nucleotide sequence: TGTGCCAGCAGTAGACCGGGGACAGGGGCCTATGGCTACACCTTC.

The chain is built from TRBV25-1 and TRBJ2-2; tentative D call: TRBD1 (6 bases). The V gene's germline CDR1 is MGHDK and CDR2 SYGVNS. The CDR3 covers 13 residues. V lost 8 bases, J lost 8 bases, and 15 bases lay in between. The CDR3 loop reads CASFEGGAGELFF. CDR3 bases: TGTGCCAGCTTCGAAGGGGGTGCGGGGGAGCTGTTTTTT.

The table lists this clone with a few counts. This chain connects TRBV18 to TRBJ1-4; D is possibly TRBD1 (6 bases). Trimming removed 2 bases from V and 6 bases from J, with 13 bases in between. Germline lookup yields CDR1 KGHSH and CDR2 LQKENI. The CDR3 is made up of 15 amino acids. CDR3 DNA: TGTGCCAGCTCACCAACCGGGACAACGGATGAAAAACTGTTTTTT. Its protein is CASSPTGTTDEKLFF.

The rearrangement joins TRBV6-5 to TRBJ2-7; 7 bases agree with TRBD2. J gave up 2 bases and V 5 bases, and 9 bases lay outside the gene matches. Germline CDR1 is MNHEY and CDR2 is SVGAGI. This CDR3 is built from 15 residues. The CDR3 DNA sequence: TGTGCCAGCAGTCAAAAGCGGGGTCGACCCTACGAGCAGTACTTC. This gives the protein CASSQKRGRPYEQYF.

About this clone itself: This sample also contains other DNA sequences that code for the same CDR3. The CDR3 loop is CASSKLAGRYEQYF. As DNA, the CDR3 is TGTGCCAGCAGTAAATTAGCGGGGCGCTACGAGCAGTACTTC. The chain couples TRBV27 to TRBJ2-7; 8 bases line up with TRBD2. Looked up from germline, CDR1 is MNHEY and CDR2 is SMNVEV (reference sequence). With 5 bases clipped from V and 3 bases from J, the junction kept 6 bases outside the gene matches. The CDR3 contains 14 residues.

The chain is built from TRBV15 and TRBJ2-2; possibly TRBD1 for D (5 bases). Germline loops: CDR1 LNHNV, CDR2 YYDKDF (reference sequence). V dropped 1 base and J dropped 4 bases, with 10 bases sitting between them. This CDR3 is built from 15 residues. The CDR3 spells CATSRAAGITGELFF. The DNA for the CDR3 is TGTGCCACCAGCAGAGCCGCAGGGATCACCGGGGAGCTGTTTTTT.

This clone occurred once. In DNA form, the CDR3 reads TGTGCCACCAGCAGAGGGTTTCAAGAACCGGCAGGCTATGGCTACACCTTC. Its protein product is CATSRGFQEPAGYGYTF. The J gene is TRBJ1-2, the V gene TRBV15; unclear D gene. Trimming removed 1 base at V and 4 bases at J, with 19 bases between. The germline gives CDR1 LNHNV, CDR2 YYDKDF (reference sequence). This CDR3 contains 17 residues.

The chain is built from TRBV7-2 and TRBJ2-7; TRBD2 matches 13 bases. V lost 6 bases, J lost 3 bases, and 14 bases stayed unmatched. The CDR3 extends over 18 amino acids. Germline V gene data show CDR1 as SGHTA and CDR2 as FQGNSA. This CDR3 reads CASRPTSGGSRLIYEQYF. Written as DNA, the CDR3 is TGTGCCAGCAGACCGACTAGCGGGGGGTCCCGCCTGATCTACGAGCAGTACTTC.

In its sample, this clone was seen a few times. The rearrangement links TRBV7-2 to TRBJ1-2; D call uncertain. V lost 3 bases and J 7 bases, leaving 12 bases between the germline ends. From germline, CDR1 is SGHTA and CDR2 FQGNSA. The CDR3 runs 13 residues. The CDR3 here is CASSLGPNSGYTF. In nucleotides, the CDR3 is TGTGCCAGCAGCTTGGGCCCGAATAGTGGCTACACCTTC.

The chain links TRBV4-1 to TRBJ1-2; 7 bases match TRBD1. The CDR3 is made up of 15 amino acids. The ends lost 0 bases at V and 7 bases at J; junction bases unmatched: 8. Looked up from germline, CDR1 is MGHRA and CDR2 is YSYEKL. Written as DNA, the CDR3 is TGCGCCAGCAGCCAAGATTTGACAGGGTGGGGTGGCTACACCTTC. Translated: CASSQDLTGWGGYTF.

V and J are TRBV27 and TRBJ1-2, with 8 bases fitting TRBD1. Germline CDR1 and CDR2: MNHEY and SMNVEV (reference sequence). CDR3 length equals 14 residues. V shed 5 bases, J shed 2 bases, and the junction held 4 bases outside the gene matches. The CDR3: CASSPRTGNYGYTF. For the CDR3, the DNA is TGTGCCAGCAGTCCACGGACAGGGAACTATGGCTACACCTTC.

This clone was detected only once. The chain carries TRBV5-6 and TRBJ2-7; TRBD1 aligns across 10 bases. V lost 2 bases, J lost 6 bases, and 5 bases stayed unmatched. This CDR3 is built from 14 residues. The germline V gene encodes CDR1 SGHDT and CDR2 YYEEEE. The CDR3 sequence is CASSFRDRGFEQYF. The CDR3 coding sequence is TGTGCCAGCAGCTTCCGGGACAGGGGATTCGAGCAGTACTTC.

The CDR3 is CASSSRLAGPREQYF. The CDR3 DNA is TGTGCCAGCAGCTCTAGACTAGCGGGGCCCCGGGAGCAGTACTTC. The rearrangement links TRBV5-4 to TRBJ2-7; 11 bases match TRBD2. V was clipped by 3 bases and J by 7 bases; unmatched bases: 9. CDR3 length: 15 amino acids. The germline V gene has CDR1 SGHNT and CDR2 YYREEE (reference sequence).

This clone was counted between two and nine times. This CDR3 reads CASSNPGLRSVYEQYF. DNA for the CDR3: TGTGCCAGTAGCAATCCGGGACTACGATCAGTTTACGAGCAGTACTTC. This chain links TRBV19 with TRBJ2-7; 7 bases agree with TRBD2. Germline V gene sequence: CDR1 LNHDA, CDR2 SQIVND (reference sequence). After removal of 6 bases from V and 4 bases from J, the junction contained 15 bases not matched to a gene. The CDR3 length is 16 residues.

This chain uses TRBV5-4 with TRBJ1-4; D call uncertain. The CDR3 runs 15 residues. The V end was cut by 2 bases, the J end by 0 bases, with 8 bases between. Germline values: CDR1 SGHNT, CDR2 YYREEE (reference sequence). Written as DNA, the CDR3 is TGTGCCAGCAGCTTAGGCGGATCAACTAATGAAAAACTGTTTTTT. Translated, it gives CASSLGGSTNEKLFF. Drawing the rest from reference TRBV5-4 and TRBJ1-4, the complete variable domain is ETGVTQSPTHLIKTRGQQVTLRCSSQSGHNTVSWYQQALGQGPQFIFQYYREEENGRGNFPPRFSGLQFPNYSSELNVNALELDDSALYLCASSLGGSTNEKLFFGSGTQLSVL.

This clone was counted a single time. CDR3 region: CASTPWTGVAGSTYNEQFF. Written as DNA, the CDR3 is TGTGCCAGCACCCCCTGGACAGGGGTAGCGGGCTCCACCTACAATGAGCAGTTCTTC. The chain has TRBV5-4 and TRBJ2-1; TRBD1 matches at 9 bases. Germline CDR1 is SGHNT and CDR2 is YYREEE (reference sequence). This CDR3 contains 19 residues. The V and J ends lost 6 bases and 2 bases, in that order; junction bases with no gene match: 18. The full variable domain, rest sourced from reference TRBV5-4 and TRBJ2-1, is ETGVTQSPTHLIKTRGQQVTLRCSSQSGHNTVSWYQQALGQGPQFIFQYYREEENGRGNFPPRFSGLQFPNYSSELNVNALELDDSALYLCASTPWTGVAGSTYNEQFFGPGTRLTVL.

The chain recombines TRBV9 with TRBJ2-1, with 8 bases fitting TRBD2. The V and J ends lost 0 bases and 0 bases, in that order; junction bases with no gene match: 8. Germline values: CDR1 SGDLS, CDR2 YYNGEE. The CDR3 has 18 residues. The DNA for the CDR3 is TGTGCCAGCAGCGTAGTAAGCGGGAGCCCCAGCTCCTACAATGAGCAGTTCTTC. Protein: CASSVVSGSPSSYNEQFF.

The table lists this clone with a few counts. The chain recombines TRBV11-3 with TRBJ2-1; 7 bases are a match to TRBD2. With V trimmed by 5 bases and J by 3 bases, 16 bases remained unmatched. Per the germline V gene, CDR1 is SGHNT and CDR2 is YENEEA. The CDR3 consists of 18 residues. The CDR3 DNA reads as TGTGCCAGCAGCCCCGGAAAATGGGGGACTACAAACTACAATGAGCAGTTCTTC. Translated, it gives CASSPGKWGTTNYNEQFF.

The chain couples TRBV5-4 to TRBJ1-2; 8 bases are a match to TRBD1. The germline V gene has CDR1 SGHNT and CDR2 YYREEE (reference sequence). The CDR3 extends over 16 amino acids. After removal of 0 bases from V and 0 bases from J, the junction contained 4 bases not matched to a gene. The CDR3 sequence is CASSLGTGLTNYGYTF. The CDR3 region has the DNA TGTGCCAGCAGCTTGGGGACAGGGTTAACTAACTATGGCTACACCTTC.

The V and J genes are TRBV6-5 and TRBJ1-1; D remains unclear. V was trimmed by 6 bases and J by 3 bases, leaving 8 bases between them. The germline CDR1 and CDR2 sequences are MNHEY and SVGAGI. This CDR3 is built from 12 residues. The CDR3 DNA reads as TGTGCCAGCAGAGACACCTACACTGAAGCTTTCTTT. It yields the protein CASRDTYTEAFF.